The 7 T cell receptor beta chains below come from one sample, sequenced in a study of shared clonotypes between healthy human individuals. Only CD45RO-negative cells positively selected for CCR7 counted as naive CD8 cells, so terminally differentiated effector memory CD45RA+ cells were excluded. TCRdb's table, derived via immunoSEQ multiplex PCR, lists solely in-frame clones and lacks some. Here the sample spans 2 million to 2.5 million clones, 85% to 95% being singletons. The sample comprised naive CD8+ T cells from PBMCs. These receptors all stem from a young man in good health. Some clones in this sample may be carry-over from other donors' samples.

This chain connects TRBV4-2 to TRBJ2-7, with 8 bases fitting TRBD2. Germline lookup yields CDR1 LGHNA and CDR2 YNFKEQ. This CDR3 has 14 amino acids. The V gene end was trimmed by 0 bases and the J gene end by 5 bases; junction bases not matched to a gene: 3. The DNA for the CDR3 is TGTGCCAGCAGCCAAGATTCGGGGGGGGACGAGCAGTACTTC. Its translation is CASSQDSGGDEQYF.

The rearrangement uses TRBV7-9 and TRBJ2-7, with 7 nucleotides matching TRBD2. Trimming took 2 bases from V and 4 from J; bases not matched to a gene: 11. The germline V gene encodes CDR1 SEHNR and CDR2 FQNEAQ (reference sequence). CDR3 size: 16 residues. In DNA form, the CDR3 reads TGTGCCAGCAGCTTATATTATAGGGCGGGAGAGTACGAGCAGTACTTC. Translating gives CASSLYYRAGEYEQYF.

On this clone itself: The sample contains more than one DNA sequence encoding this CDR3. The gene calls are TRBV2 and TRBJ2-3; no clear D. Germline V gives CDR1 SNHLY, CDR2 FYNNEI. The CDR3 has 11 residues. Trimming removed 5 bases from V and 2 bases from J, with 2 bases in between. The CDR3 here is CASSSTDTQYF. CDR3 nucleotides: TGTGCCAGCAGTTCCACAGATACGCAGTATTTT.

The chain recombines TRBV19 with TRBJ2-1; 9 nucleotides line up with TRBD1. From germline, CDR1 is LNHDA and CDR2 SQIVND (reference sequence). The CDR3 loop spans 14 amino acids. Trimming at V came to 7 bases and at J to 6 bases, leaving 7 bases not matched to a gene. This CDR3 reads CASTGGTGPNEQFF. The CDR3, as DNA: TGTGCCAGTACTGGGGGGACAGGGCCCAATGAGCAGTTCTTC.

J is TRBJ2-7 and V is TRBV19; D is uncertain. Trimming pared 0 bases from V and 0 bases from J, leaving 9 bases between. Germline CDR1 and CDR2: LNHDA and SQIVND (reference sequence). The CDR3 contains 15 residues. The CDR3 DNA sequence: TGTGCCAGTAGTATAGATCTAAAAAGCTCCTACGAGCAGTACTTC. Its translation is CASSIDLKSSYEQYF. Variable domain in full (rest from reference TRBV19 and TRBJ2-7): DGGITQSPKYLFRKEGQNVTLSCEQNLNHDAMYWYRQDPGQGLRLIYYSQIVNDFQKGDIAEGYSVSREKKESFPLTVTSAQKNPTAFYLCASSIDLKSSYEQYFGPGTRLTVT.

This clone was counted a single time. The same CDR3 arises from other DNA sequences in this sample as well. The rearrangement links TRBV4-3 to TRBJ2-5; TRBD1 agrees at 9 bases. V dropped 1 base and J dropped 2; count of bases not matched to a gene: 2. This CDR3 region has 15 residues. Germline V gives CDR1 LGHNA, CDR2 YSLEER. CDR3 in amino acids: CASSQGTGAQETQYF. The CDR3, as DNA: TGCGCCAGCAGCCAAGGGACAGGGGCACAAGAGACCCAGTACTTC.

This chain uses TRBV5-4 with TRBJ2-3; D is perhaps TRBD2 (6 bases). V was pared by 3 bases and J by 0 bases, with 26 bases between. CDR3 size: 20 residues. Per the germline V gene, CDR1 is SGHNT and CDR2 is YYREEE (reference sequence). The CDR3 sequence: CASSSRGGSTAYSSTDTQYF. CDR3 nucleotide sequence: TGTGCCAGCAGCTCTCGCGGAGGGTCGACCGCGTACTCTAGCACAGATACGCAGTATTTT.